Presented here are 9 T cell receptor beta chains from one specimen sequenced in a study of blood T cell repertoires in COVID-19. Clones were read by immunoSEQ multiplex PCR, and TCRdb kept only the in-frame ones, dropping some. The sample records over 100,000 clones, 75% to 90% being singletons. Sequenced input: peripheral blood. The source of these receptors is a man in his 70s with acute or convalescent COVID-19.

The chain employs TRBV7-3 and TRBJ2-1; 7 positions agree with TRBD1. This CDR3 region has 15 residues. V lost 5 bases, J lost 2 bases, and 6 bases stayed unmatched. Germline-derived CDR1 and CDR2 are SGHTA and FQGTGA. CDR3 nucleotide sequence: TGTGCCAGCAGCGTAGGGACAGTAACCTACAATGAGCAGTTCTTC. Protein sequence: CASSVGTVTYNEQFF.

CDR3: CASSALAGGEQFF. CDR3 nucleotide sequence: TGCGCCAGCAGTGCGCTAGCGGGAGGAGAGCAGTTCTTC. The J gene is TRBJ2-1, the V gene TRBV10-2, with 11 bases matching TRBD2. The germline gives CDR1 WSHSY, CDR2 SAAADI. The trim removed 4 bases at V and 10 bases at J, leaving 3 bases unmatched. CDR3 length: 13 residues.

V usage is TRBV11-2 and J usage is TRBJ1-6; maybe TRBD1 (6 bases). The germline gives CDR1 SGHAT, CDR2 FQNNGV. CDR3 length equals 15 residues. With 7 bases removed from V and 7 bases from J, the gap between germline ends came to 17 bases. CDR3 amino acids: CASTPGGRGNSPLHF. The DNA of the CDR3 is TGTGCCAGCACCCCCGGGGGGCGCGGCAATTCACCCCTCCACTTT.

The rearrangement links TRBV6-5 to TRBJ1-5; 11 bases match TRBD1. The CDR3 has 15 amino acids. Germline assignment: CDR1 MNHEY and CDR2 SVGAGI. The junction had 4 bases not matched to a gene; V was cut back by 5 bases and J by 4 bases. The CDR3 reads CASSTGTGGNQPQHF. CDR3 sequence (DNA): TGTGCCAGCAGTACCGGGACAGGGGGGAATCAGCCCCAGCATTTT.

V gene TRBV7-6 combines with J gene TRBJ2-7, with 10 bases that match TRBD2. The CDR3 runs 15 residues. V was pared by 5 bases and J by 4 bases, with 8 bases of the junction left unmatched. Germline loops: CDR1 SGHVS, CDR2 FNYEAQ. In DNA, the CDR3 is TGTGCCAGCAGCCGTGGACTAGCGGCGCTATACGAGCAGTACTTC. Residues: CASSRGLAALYEQYF.

V gene TRBV5-1 combines with J gene TRBJ2-7; 13 bases are a match to TRBD2. V lost 0 bases, J lost 5 bases, and 5 bases stayed unmatched. Germline CDR1 SGHRS, CDR2 YFSETQ. CDR3 length equals 16 residues. The CDR3 DNA sequence: TGCGCCAGCAGCTTGGGTACTAGCGGGAGGGCCGACGAGCAGTACTTC. Translated, it gives CASSLGTSGRADEQYF.

This clone was observed a single time. The rearrangement uses TRBV5-1 and TRBJ1-2; tentatively, D is TRBD1 (6 bases). V dropped 0 bases and J dropped 4 bases, with 16 bases sitting between them. CDR3 size: 16 residues. Germline V gene data show CDR1 as SGHRS and CDR2 as YFSETQ. The chain's CDR3 is CASSLDGGARPYGYTF. Written as DNA, the CDR3 is TGCGCCAGCAGCTTGGATGGGGGCGCGAGGCCCTATGGCTACACCTTC.

The genes are TRBV5-4 and TRBJ2-2; 13 bases match TRBD2. J gave up 5 bases and V 4 bases, and 8 bases lay outside the gene matches. The CDR3 length is 17 residues. CDR1 is SGHNT, CDR2 YYREEE, per germline (reference sequence). In DNA form, the CDR3 reads TGTGCCAGCAGCCGCGCGGGACTAGCGGGACTTACCGGGGAGCTGTTTTTT. Its translation is CASSRAGLAGLTGELFF.

The chain couples TRBV2 to TRBJ1-1, with D uncertain. V lost 7 bases to trimming and J lost 4 bases, with 16 bases between them. The CDR3 is made up of 14 amino acids. Germline values: CDR1 SNHLY, CDR2 FYNNEI. In DNA, the CDR3 is TGTGCCAGCATACCTGAGGCGCGTGGCACTGAAGCTTTCTTT. Amino acids: CASIPEARGTEAFF.